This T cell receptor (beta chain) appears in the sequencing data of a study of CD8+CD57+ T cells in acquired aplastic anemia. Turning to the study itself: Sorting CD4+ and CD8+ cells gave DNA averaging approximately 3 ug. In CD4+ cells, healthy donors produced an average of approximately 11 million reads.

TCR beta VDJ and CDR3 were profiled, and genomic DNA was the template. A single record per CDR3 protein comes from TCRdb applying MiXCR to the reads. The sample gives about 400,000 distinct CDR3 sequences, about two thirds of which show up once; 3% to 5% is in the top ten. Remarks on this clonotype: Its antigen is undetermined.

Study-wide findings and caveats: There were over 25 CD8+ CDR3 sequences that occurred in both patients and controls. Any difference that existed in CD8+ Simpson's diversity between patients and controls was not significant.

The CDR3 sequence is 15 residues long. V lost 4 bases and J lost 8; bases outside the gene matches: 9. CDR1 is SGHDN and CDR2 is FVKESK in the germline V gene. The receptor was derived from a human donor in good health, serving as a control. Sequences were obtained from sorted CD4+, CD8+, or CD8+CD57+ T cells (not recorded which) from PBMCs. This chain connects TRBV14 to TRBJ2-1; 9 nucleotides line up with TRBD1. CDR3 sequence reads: CASSRQGQGNDEQFF. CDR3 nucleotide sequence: TGTGCCAGCAGCCGCCAGGGACAGGGCAACGATGAGCAGTTCTTC.